One and the same sample provided the 15 T cell receptor beta chains below, sequenced in a study of cytomegalovirus exposure and HLA in healthy donors. Primers for the PCR totalled 60 Vbeta and 13 Jbeta. Sequenced by immunoSEQ multiplex PCR; TCRdb stores in-frame clones only, minus some. Here the sample spans some 140,000 clones, 70% to 80% being singletons. The sequenced sample consisted of PBMCs. Every receptor here comes from a female donor in good health and CMV-seronegative.

V gene TRBV10-3 combines with J gene TRBJ2-3; tentative D call: TRBD2 (6 bases). CDR3 length: 14 residues. The V gene lost 4 bases and the J gene lost 2 bases, with 10 bases spanning the gap. Germline V gives CDR1 ENHRY, CDR2 SYGVKD. CDR3: CAISGAGTTDTQYF. The CDR3 DNA reads TGTGCCATCAGTGGGGCGGGGACCACAGATACGCAGTATTTT.

V gene TRBV19 combines with J gene TRBJ2-2, with 9 bases lining up with TRBD1. The ends lost 8 bases at V and 7 bases at J; junction bases unmatched: 8. CDR3 size: 14 residues. The germline CDR1 and CDR2 sequences are LNHDA and SQIVND (reference sequence). The chain's CDR3 is CASRPGQGVGELFF. As DNA, the CDR3 is TGTGCCAGTCGACCGGGACAGGGCGTCGGGGAGCTGTTTTTT.

This clone occurred once. This rearrangement joins TRBV7-2 to TRBJ1-2; no clear D gene. This CDR3 is built from 13 residues. V dropped 5 bases and J dropped 4 bases, with 11 bases sitting between them. Germline loops: CDR1 SGHTA, CDR2 FQGNSA. CDR3 amino acids: CASSRSLTYGYTF. CDR3 DNA sequence: TGTGCCAGCAGCCGCTCACTAACCTATGGCTACACCTTC.

This chain uses TRBV4-3 with TRBJ1-4; 10 positions agree with TRBD1. The CDR3 runs to 14 residues. Losses at the gene ends were 3 bases for V and 10 bases for J; bases not matched to a gene: 5. Germline V lookup: CDR1 LGHNA, CDR2 YSLEER. The CDR3 is CASSHGQGVGKLFF. CDR3 DNA: TGCGCCAGCAGCCACGGACAGGGGGTGGGAAAACTGTTTTTT.

The chain combines TRBV6-6 with TRBJ2-3, with a weak D call TRBD2 (5 bases). The germline V and J ends were trimmed by 5 bases and 5 bases, with 8 bases remaining between them. Germline CDR1 and CDR2: MNHNY and SVGAGI (reference sequence). This CDR3 region has 12 residues. CDR3 sequence reads: CASSGSGDTQYF. The CDR3 DNA reads TGTGCCAGCAGTGGCAGCGGAGATACGCAGTATTTT.

The gene calls are TRBV10-1 and TRBJ2-5; D may be TRBD2 (5 bases). Germline CDR1 WNHNN, CDR2 SYGVQD (reference sequence). The V gene lost 2 bases and the J gene lost 3 bases, with 16 bases spanning the gap. The CDR3 has 16 amino acids. CDR3 sequence: CASSEGIRGSKETQYF. The CDR3 nucleotides read TGCGCCAGCAGTGAGGGGATAAGAGGGAGTAAAGAGACCCAGTACTTC.

The V gene is TRBV18, the J gene TRBJ2-2; D may be TRBD1 (6 bases). Germline lookup yields CDR1 KGHSH and CDR2 LQKENI. The V end was cut by 0 bases, the J end by 5 bases, with 16 bases between. The CDR3 has 17 amino acids. For the CDR3, the DNA is TGTGCCAGCTCACCACCGTTTTTACAGGGCGGGACCGGGGAGCTGTTTTTT. This translates into CASSPPFLQGGTGELFF.

The chain carries TRBV4-1 and TRBJ2-1; TRBD2 matches at 10 bases. With 5 bases clipped from V and 8 bases from J, the junction kept 15 bases outside the gene matches. This CDR3 region has 17 residues. The germline gives CDR1 MGHRA, CDR2 YSYEKL. CDR3 sequence reads: CASSAQGIGLAGDEQFF. CDR3 nucleotide sequence: TGCGCCAGCAGCGCACAAGGTATCGGGCTAGCGGGAGATGAGCAGTTCTTC.

CDR3 in DNA: TGCAGCGGCGCGGGGACCTATGGCTACACCTTC. Its translation: CSGAGTYGYTF. V and J are TRBV29-1 and TRBJ1-2; D possibly corresponds to TRBD1 (5 bases). This CDR3 is built from 11 residues. V lost 7 bases to trimming and J lost 4 bases, with 10 bases between them. Germline V gene sequence: CDR1 SQVTM, CDR2 ANQGSEA.

The rearrangement uses TRBV6-6 and TRBJ2-5, with TRBD2 matching over 10 bases. The CDR3 covers 15 residues. The V segment lost 0 bases and the J segment 6 bases; nucleotides outside the gene matches: 4. CDR1 and CDR2 (germline): MNHNY, SVGAGI (reference sequence). The CDR3 sequence: CASSYSPSGRQTQYF. In DNA, the CDR3 is TGTGCCAGCAGTTACTCACCTAGCGGGAGACAGACCCAGTACTTC.

In its sample, this clone was seen a few times. The V gene is TRBV10-3, the J gene TRBJ2-7; maybe TRBD2 (5 bases). Germline V gives CDR1 ENHRY, CDR2 SYGVKD. V lost 7 bases, J lost 6 bases, and 16 bases lay in between. The CDR3 is 13 residues long. The CDR3 is CAIMRENRREQYF. CDR3 bases: TGTGCCATCATGAGGGAGAATCGTCGCGAGCAGTACTTC.

This clone showed up just once. This chain joins TRBV11-2 and TRBJ1-3; TRBD1 matches at 7 bases. Germline V gene sequence: CDR1 SGHAT, CDR2 FQNNGV. The V gene end was trimmed by 1 base and the J gene end by 3 bases; junction bases not matched to a gene: 9. This CDR3 comprises 17 residues. In nucleotides, the CDR3 is TGTGCCAGCAGCTTAGCGCCTCCCTGGGACAGTGGAAACACCATATATTTT. Its translation is CASSLAPPWDSGNTIYF.

The chain carries TRBV30 and TRBJ1-2, with D unclear. Trimming removed 0 bases at V and 8 bases at J, with 13 bases between. This CDR3 is built from 13 residues. Germline lookup yields CDR1 GTSNPN and CDR2 SVGIG (reference sequence). The CDR3 DNA sequence: TGTGCCTGGAGTGTACAGTCTGTTGTGGGCTACACCTTC. The encoded protein is CAWSVQSVVGYTF.

The rearrangement uses TRBV12-5 and TRBJ2-4; D possibly corresponds to TRBD1 (5 bases). The CDR3 spans 14 residues. The germline V and J ends were trimmed by 2 bases and 2 bases, with 7 bases remaining between them. Germline loops: CDR1 LGHNT, CDR2 FRNRAP. CDR3 in amino acids: CASGLRGPKNIQYF. Written as DNA, the CDR3 is TGTGCTAGTGGTTTGAGGGGTCCCAAAAACATTCAGTACTTC.

The gene calls are TRBV5-4 and TRBJ1-4, with 8 bases that match TRBD1. The germline V gene encodes CDR1 SGHNT and CDR2 YYREEE (reference sequence). The ends lost 5 bases at V and 1 base at J; junction bases unmatched: 10. The CDR3 has 17 amino acids. The CDR3, as DNA: TGTGCCAGCAGTTCCAAACAGGGGGAGGTAACTAATGAAAAACTGTTTTTT. Translated: CASSSKQGEVTNEKLFF.